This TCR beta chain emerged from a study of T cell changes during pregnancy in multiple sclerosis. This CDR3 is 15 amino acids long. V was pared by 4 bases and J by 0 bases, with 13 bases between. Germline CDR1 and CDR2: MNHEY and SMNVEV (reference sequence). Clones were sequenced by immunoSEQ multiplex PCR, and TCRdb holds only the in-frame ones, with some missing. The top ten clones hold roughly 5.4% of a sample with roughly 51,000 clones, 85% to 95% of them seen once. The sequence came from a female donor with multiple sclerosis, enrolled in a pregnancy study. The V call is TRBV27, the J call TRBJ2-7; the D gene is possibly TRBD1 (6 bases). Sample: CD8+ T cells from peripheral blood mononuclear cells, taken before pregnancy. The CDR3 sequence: CASSWGHESSYEQYF. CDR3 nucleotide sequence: TGTGCCAGCAGTTGGGGACACGAATCCTCCTACGAGCAGTACTTC.